A selection of T cell receptor beta chains follows, all from one sample in a study of response to subunit inactivated influenza vaccine. A single record per CDR3 protein comes from TCRdb applying MiXCR to the RT-PCR reads. The profile shows around 200,000 distinct CDR3 sequences, approximately 15% of them singletons. Sequences were derived from CD8+ T cells sorted from PBMCs, sampled less than 6 days after vaccination. Receptors originate from a man aged 45-65 years who received an inactivated influenza vaccine. Each CDR3 is given with its conserved first and last residue. D genes are given only for firm matches. Only some rows state a clone size, as once, few, many or a class for expanded clones.

d_gene	v_gene	j_gene	abundance	CDR3aa	CDR3nt
-	TRBV12-3/TRBV12-4	TRBJ2-5	many	CASSTASQETQYF	TGTGCCAGCAGTACGGCGTCCCAAGAGACCCAGTACTTC
TRBD1	TRBV28	TRBJ2-2	-	CASSPTRDRGSNTGELFF	TGTGCCAGCAGTCCCACCCGGGACAGGGGGTCGAACACCGGGGAGCTGTTTTTT
-	TRBV20-1	TRBJ2-1	-	CSANTQGLSYNEQFF	TGCAGTGCTAACACACAGGGACTCTCCTACAATGAGCAGTTCTTC
-	TRBV27	TRBJ1-6	-	CASSLSRFGYNSPLHF	TGTGCCAGCAGTTTATCCAGATTTGGGTATAATTCACCCCTCCACTTT
-	TRBV5-1	TRBJ1-2	few	CASSLRSNYGYTF	TGCGCCAGCAGCTTAAGATCTAACTATGGCTACACCTTC
-	TRBV12-3/TRBV12-4	TRBJ2-1	-	CASSLSGIRHNEQFF	TGTGCCAGCAGTTTATCAGGGATAAGGCACAATGAGCAGTTCTTC
TRBD2	TRBV5-1	TRBJ2-1	-	CASSPRSSGRVLDEQFF	TGCGCCAGCAGCCCCCGGAGTAGCGGGAGGGTTCTCGATGAGCAGTTCTTC
TRBD2	TRBV27	TRBJ2-1	few	CASSPRPGVAGGPNNEQFF	TGTGCCAGCAGCCCCCGTCCGGGGGTCGCGGGGGGGCCCAACAATGAGCAGTTCTTC
-	TRBV10-3	TRBJ2-1	-	CAIKEPGSHDEQFF	TGTGCCATCAAGGAGCCCGGATCCCACGATGAGCAGTTCTTC
TRBD2	TRBV29-1	TRBJ2-1	few	CSVEDLASGRYGSYNEQFF	TGCAGCGTTGAAGATCTGGCTAGCGGGAGATACGGCTCCTACAATGAGCAGTTCTTC
-	TRBV5-8	TRBJ2-1	-	CASSRPLGPTTGEQFF	TGTGCCAGCAGCCGGCCCCTAGGACCCACAACGGGTGAGCAGTTCTTC
-	TRBV5-1	TRBJ2-6	-	CASSLTPGPGANVLTF	TGCGCCAGCAGCTTAACTCCAGGGCCCGGGGCCAACGTCCTGACTTTC
TRBD2	TRBV20-1	TRBJ2-1	-	CSAPIAGGDYNEQFF	TGCAGTGCTCCTATAGCGGGGGGTGACTACAATGAGCAGTTCTTC
-	TRBV2	TRBJ2-2	few	CASSRPPTGELFF	TGTGCCAGCAGCAGACCACCCACCGGGGAGCTGTTTTTT
-	TRBV27	TRBJ2-5	few	CASSFLGTGETQYF	TGTGCCAGCAGTTTCTTAGGGACGGGAGAGACCCAGTACTTC
TRBD2	TRBV7-2	TRBJ2-5	-	CASRLTSGGFQETQYF	TGTGCCAGCAGACTAACTAGCGGGGGGTTCCAAGAGACCCAGTACTTC
TRBD2	TRBV5-1	TRBJ2-1	few	CASSFITSGAYNEQFF	TGCGCCAGCAGCTTCATTACGAGCGGGGCCTACAATGAGCAGTTCTTC
-	TRBV20-1	TRBJ1-5	few	CSASPPADNQPQHF	TGCAGTGCTAGTCCGCCGGCCGACAATCAGCCCCAGCATTTT
TRBD1	TRBV7-3	TRBJ2-6	few	CASSLTPGQGAPGANVLTF	TGTGCCAGCAGCTTAACCCCAGGACAGGGGGCGCCTGGGGCCAACGTCCTGACTTTC
-	TRBV12-3/TRBV12-4	TRBJ1-2	-	CASSVDSPWNYGYTF	TGTGCCAGCAGTGTAGACAGTCCGTGGAACTATGGCTACACCTTC
-	TRBV7-9	TRBJ2-6	few	CASSQRANVLTF	TGTGCCAGCAGTCAAAGGGCCAACGTCCTGACTTTC
TRBD2	TRBV4-3	TRBJ2-1	few	CASSQDPSGGAVHNEQFF	TGCGCCAGCAGCCAAGACCCTAGCGGGGGGGCCGTCCACAATGAGCAGTTCTTC
-	TRBV20-1	TRBJ2-3	few	CSAVGLSRTDTQYF	TGCAGTGCGGTGGGACTCTCTCGCACAGATACGCAGTATTTT
TRBD1	TRBV6-5	TRBJ2-3	few	CASRLFRTGGTDTQYF	TGTGCCAGCAGATTATTCCGGACAGGGGGAACAGATACGCAGTATTTT
TRBD2	TRBV29-1	TRBJ2-1	many	CSAPTISGGAGEQFF	TGCAGCGCCCCAACTATTAGCGGGGGGGCCGGTGAGCAGTTCTTC
TRBD2	TRBV5-5	TRBJ2-7	few	CASSFFGREGSSQDEQYF	TGTGCCAGCAGCTTCTTCGGACGGGAGGGTTCATCGCAGGACGAGCAGTACTTC
TRBD2	TRBV20-1	TRBJ2-5	-	CSARRHSGLGQETQYF	TGCAGTGCTAGAAGGCATTCGGGACTAGGACAAGAGACCCAGTACTTC
-	TRBV30	TRBJ2-1	few	CAWTTAPYNEQFF	TGTGCCTGGACAACAGCCCCGTACAATGAGCAGTTCTTC
-	TRBV12-5	TRBJ1-2	-	CASDSSHMRGASCGYTF	TGTGCTAGTGACTCATCCCACATGAGGGGCGCCAGTTGCGGCTACACCTTC
TRBD1	TRBV6-5	TRBJ2-7	-	CASSWGQTNYEQYF	TGTGCCAGCAGTTGGGGACAGACAAACTACGAGCAGTACTTC
-	TRBV7-9	TRBJ1-1	-	CASSSSNEMTEAFF	TGTGCCAGCAGCTCCAGTAATGAGATGACTGAAGCTTTCTTT
-	TRBV7-6	TRBJ2-1	-	CASSFGPHYNEQFF	TGTGCCAGCAGCTTCGGGCCCCATTACAATGAGCAGTTCTTC
TRBD1	TRBV12-3/TRBV12-4	TRBJ1-1	few	CASQGETEAFF	TGTGCCAGTCAGGGGGAGACTGAAGCTTTCTTT
TRBD1	TRBV7-9	TRBJ1-2	few	CASSPTGSPVYGYTF	TGTGCCAGCAGCCCGACAGGGAGCCCTGTCTATGGCTACACCTTC
TRBD1	TRBV5-1	TRBJ2-1	-	CASIGTGRNEQFF	TGCGCCAGCATTGGGACAGGGAGGAATGAGCAGTTCTTC
-	TRBV9	TRBJ1-4	few	CASSVATNEKLFF	TGTGCCAGCAGCGTAGCAACTAATGAAAAACTGTTTTTT
TRBD1	TRBV6-2/TRBV6-3	TRBJ2-1	few	CASSYSQGANDEQFF	TGTGCCAGCAGTTACTCACAGGGGGCGAACGATGAGCAGTTCTTC
TRBD1	TRBV20-1	TRBJ1-2	many	CSARDEVAPDRAQKYGYTF	TGCAGTGCTAGAGATGAAGTGGCCCCCGACAGGGCCCAAAAGTATGGCTACACCTTC
TRBD2	TRBV20-1	TRBJ2-1	-	CSAIPGLAANEQFF	TGCAGTGCGATCCCCGGACTAGCCGCCAATGAGCAGTTCTTC
-	TRBV4-3	TRBJ2-1	-	CASSPFLTGEFGSYNEQFF	TGCGCCAGCAGCCCCTTCTTGACGGGAGAATTTGGATCCTACAATGAGCAGTTCTTC
-	TRBV7-8	TRBJ2-7	many	CASSLGPELYEQYF	TGTGCCAGCAGCTTAGGCCCAGAGTTATACGAGCAGTACTTC
-	TRBV7-9	TRBJ2-1	many	CASSEQDEQFF	TGTGCCAGCAGCGAGCAAGATGAGCAGTTCTTC
TRBD1	TRBV20-1	TRBJ2-7	few	CSARDLTGGFDEQYF	TGCAGTGCTAGAGATCTCACAGGGGGCTTCGACGAGCAGTACTTC
-	TRBV6-2/TRBV6-3	TRBJ2-1	few	CASSWWPDEQFF	TGTGCCAGCAGTTGGTGGCCAGATGAGCAGTTCTTC
-	TRBV29-1	TRBJ1-3	few	CSVETRSSGNTIYF	TGCAGCGTTGAAACCAGGTCCTCTGGAAACACCATATATTTT
TRBD1	TRBV7-9	TRBJ2-7	many	CASSPGQGAVYEQYF	TGTGCCAGCAGCCCAGGACAGGGGGCGGTCTACGAGCAGTACTTC
-	TRBV30	TRBJ1-1	-	CAWSVPGLNTEAFF	TGTGCCTGGAGTGTACCAGGATTGAACACTGAAGCTTTCTTT
TRBD2	TRBV15	TRBJ2-1	few	CATSRERLAGVGWEQFF	TGTGCCACCAGCAGAGAGAGGCTAGCGGGAGTTGGCTGGGAGCAGTTCTTC
TRBD2	TRBV28	TRBJ2-1	many	CASKLAGGNEQFF	TGTGCCAGCAAGCTAGCGGGAGGTAATGAGCAGTTCTTC
TRBD2	TRBV7-2	TRBJ2-1	few	CASSLAGLAGVAGREQFF	TGTGCCAGCAGCTTAGCGGGTTTAGCGGGGGTTGCCGGGAGGGAGCAGTTCTTC
-	TRBV10-2	TRBJ2-5	few	CASSVPQETQYF	TGCGCCAGCAGTGTGCCCCAAGAGACCCAGTACTTC
TRBD1	TRBV11-2	TRBJ2-7	-	CASSSRQGFSEQYF	TGTGCCAGCAGCTCCCGACAGGGGTTCAGCGAGCAGTACTTC
-	TRBV6-5	TRBJ2-3	few	CASSYSARTDTQYF	TGTGCCAGCAGTTACTCGGCGAGAACAGATACGCAGTATTTT
TRBD2	TRBV9	TRBJ2-3	few	CASSVVGTTSDTQYF	TGTGCCAGCAGCGTAGTTGGGACTACGTCAGATACGCAGTATTTT
-	TRBV28	TRBJ1-5	-	CASTEESSNQPQHF	TGTGCCAGCACCGAAGAGAGTAGCAATCAGCCCCAGCATTTT
TRBD2	TRBV20-1	TRBJ2-5	few	CSGGVAGEGTQYF	TGCAGTGGAGGAGTAGCGGGGGAAGGGACCCAGTACTTC
TRBD1	TRBV6-2/TRBV6-3	TRBJ1-2	few	CASSYSTGAYYGYTF	TGTGCCAGCAGTTACTCGACAGGGGCATACTATGGCTACACCTTC
-	TRBV29-1	TRBJ2-5	many	CSVEDEDLKLETQYF	TGCAGCGTTGAAGATGAGGACCTGAAGCTCGAGACCCAGTACTTC
-	TRBV4-2	TRBJ2-7	few	CASSQATLGSYEQYF	TGTGCCAGCAGCCAAGCGACCCTTGGCTCCTACGAGCAGTACTTC